What follows are 23 T cell receptor beta chains derived from one specimen sequenced in a study of blood T cell repertoires in COVID-19. The data were produced by immunoSEQ multiplex PCR, yet TCRdb's version contains in-frame clones alone and is incomplete. Here the sample spans 70,000 to 95,000 clones, approximately 80% being singletons. Sample: peripheral blood. The receptor set was obtained from a human donor in a cohort sampled during active COVID-19.

This sequence joins TRBV24-1 and TRBJ2-6; 10 positions agree with TRBD1. Unmatched junction bases numbered 3, after V lost 4 bases and J lost 1 base. This CDR3 has 17 residues. In germline, CDR1 is KGHDR, CDR2 SFDVKD. The CDR3 loop reads CATSEGQGRSGANVLTF. The CDR3, as DNA: TGTGCCACCAGTGAGGGACAGGGGAGGTCTGGGGCCAACGTCCTGACTTTC.

The CDR3 loop reads CASSPPGVGEKLFF. The CDR3 nucleotides are TGTGCCAGCTCACCCCCAGGGGTTGGTGAAAAACTGTTTTTT. The chain has TRBV18 and TRBJ1-4; perhaps TRBD1 as D (6 bases). The CDR3 is 14 residues long. The germline V gene has CDR1 KGHSH and CDR2 LQKENI. V lost 3 bases to trimming and J lost 7 bases, with 12 bases between them.

The chain carries TRBV28 and TRBJ2-7; D unresolved. The V gene's germline CDR1 is MDHEN and CDR2 SYDVKM. V lost 6 bases, J lost 2 bases, and 11 bases lay in between. The CDR3 is 13 residues long. The DNA for the CDR3 is TGTGCCAGCAGACGGGTCCTAACCTACGAGCAGTACTTC. Its protein product is CASRRVLTYEQYF. Full variable domain (outside the CDR3, taken from reference TRBV28 and TRBJ2-7): DVKVTQSSRYLVKRTGEKVFLECVQDMDHENMFWYRQDPGLGLRLIYFSYDVKMKEKGDIPEGYSVSREKKERFSLILESASTNQTSMYLCASRRVLTYEQYFGPGTRLTVT.

Here the CDR3 DNA reads TGTGCCAGCTCACCACCTTGGAGCTCTGGAAACACCATATATTTT. Its translation: CASSPPWSSGNTIYF. The chain has TRBV18 and TRBJ1-3; D is unclear. Trimming left V 0 bases short and J 0 bases short, with 6 bases between. The CDR3 consists of 15 residues. CDR1 is KGHSH, CDR2 LQKENI, per germline.

The V and J genes are TRBV5-4 and TRBJ1-4; D possibly corresponds to TRBD1 (6 bases). The CDR3 is made up of 18 amino acids. The V and J ends lost 0 bases and 0 bases respectively, with 15 bases between them. CDR1 is SGHNT and CDR2 is YYREEE in the germline V gene (reference sequence). The CDR3 coding sequence is TGTGCCAGCAGCTTGGATCGTGGCAGGGGCCCAACTAATGAAAAACTGTTTTTT. Its translation is CASSLDRGRGPTNEKLFF.

The DNA for the CDR3 is TGTGCCAGCAGCGTAGGAGGGTCAGTTCTCTATGGCTACACCTTC. The encoded protein is CASSVGGSVLYGYTF. The chain is built from TRBV9 and TRBJ1-2; D gene unclear. Germline values: CDR1 SGDLS, CDR2 YYNGEE. CDR3 length: 15 residues. Trimming pared 0 bases from V and 4 bases from J, leaving 13 bases between.

The chain couples TRBV13 to TRBJ2-3; 10 nucleotides agree with TRBD1. This CDR3 is built from 15 residues. J was trimmed by 3 bases and V by 5 bases; bases with no gene match: 5. Germline V gives CDR1 PRHDT, CDR2 FYEKMQ (reference sequence). The CDR3 reads CASSARTGGTDTQYF. In DNA, the CDR3 is TGTGCCAGCAGCGCGCGGACAGGGGGGACAGATACGCAGTATTTT.

This sequence joins TRBV3-1 (or the pseudogene TRBV3-2) and TRBJ2-3, with D possibly being TRBD2 (7 bases). The CDR3 is made up of 14 amino acids. V was trimmed by 4 bases and J by 5 bases, leaving 13 bases between them. The germline V gene has CDR1 LGHDT and CDR2 YNNKEL (reference sequence). The CDR3 sequence: CASSPRGARDTQYF. The CDR3 nucleotides read TGTGCCAGCAGCCCCCGGGGGGCAAGAGATACGCAGTATTTT.

The chain couples TRBV21-1 to TRBJ2-1; the table gives TRBD2 as D, unverified against the DNA. TRBV21-1 is given as a pseudogene. The CDR3 is 17 amino acids. The CDR3 loop is CASSKEASGGFYNEQFF. The CDR3 coding sequence is TGTGCCAGCAGCAAAGAGGCTAGCGGGGGTTTCTACAATGAGCAGTTCTTC.

In its sample, this clone was seen a few times. The genes are TRBV30 and TRBJ1-2; TRBD1 aligns across 9 bases. J gave up 7 bases and V 6 bases, and 12 bases lay outside the gene matches. The CDR3 covers 14 residues. Germline assignment: CDR1 GTSNPN and CDR2 SVGIG (reference sequence). The CDR3 nucleotides read TGTGCCTGTACCTACCGGGACAGGGTTTTTGGCTACACCTTC. This gives the protein CACTYRDRVFGYTF.

V is TRBV5-1 and J is TRBJ2-5; TRBD1 aligns across 7 bases. Trimming at V came to 4 bases and at J to 5 bases, leaving 11 bases not matched to a gene. From germline, CDR1 is SGHRS and CDR2 YFSETQ. The CDR3 is made up of 15 amino acids. The DNA for the CDR3 is TGCGCCAGCAGCACAAACAGGGGTATGGGGGAGACCCAGTACTTC. Translation gives CASSTNRGMGETQYF.

This chain uses TRBV5-4 with TRBJ2-7; a weak D match, TRBD2 (5 bases). The V gene lost 2 bases and the J gene lost 0 bases, with 12 bases spanning the gap. CDR3 length: 15 residues. Germline CDR1 is SGHNT and CDR2 is YYREEE (reference sequence). DNA for the CDR3: TGTGCCAGCAGCTTAGGAGGCGGCAGCTCCTACGAGCAGTACTTC. Amino acids: CASSLGGGSSYEQYF.

This clone has only one observation. This chain joins TRBV30 and TRBJ1-2; 8 nucleotides match TRBD1. This CDR3 region has 17 residues. Trimming took 7 bases from V and 0 from J; bases not matched to a gene: 16. Germline CDR1 reads GTSNPN; CDR2 reads SVGIG (reference sequence). The CDR3 region is CASTPGGLILSNYGYTF. Here the CDR3 DNA reads TGTGCCTCCACCCCAGGGGGCCTCATCCTCTCTAACTATGGCTACACCTTC.

V usage is TRBV7-2 and J usage is TRBJ2-5, with 10 positions matching TRBD2. The trim removed 1 base at V and 2 bases at J, leaving 7 bases unmatched. The length of the CDR3 is 17 residues. CDR1 is SGHTA and CDR2 is FQGNSA in the germline V gene. CDR3 bases: TGTGCCAGCAGCTTAGGGGCTAGCGGGGGCCCTCAAGAGACCCAGTACTTC. Translation gives CASSLGASGGPQETQYF. Complete variable domain (other parts from reference TRBV7-2 and TRBJ2-5): GAGVSQSPSNKVTEKGKDVELRCDPISGHTALYWYRQSLGQGLEFLIYFQGNSAPDKSGLPSDRFSAERTGGSVSTLTIQRTQQEDSAVYLCASSLGASGGPQETQYFGPGTRLLVL.

The chain combines TRBV5-1 with TRBJ1-1, with 7 bases lining up with TRBD1. This CDR3 has 15 residues. Germline CDR1 reads SGHRS; CDR2 reads YFSETQ. The ends lost 4 bases at V and 2 bases at J; junction bases unmatched: 8. The DNA of the CDR3 is TGCGCCAGCAGCGGGGATACAGGGGCAAACACTGAAGCTTTCTTT. Translation gives CASSGDTGANTEAFF.

This chain uses TRBV5-1 with TRBJ1-2; TRBD1 matches 7 bases. Germline CDR1 is SGHRS and CDR2 is YFSETQ. The CDR3 consists of 15 residues. V dropped 2 bases and J dropped 2; count of bases not matched to a gene: 6. The CDR3 protein is CASSLGGQSNYGYTF. The CDR3 DNA reads as TGCGCCAGCAGCTTAGGGGGACAGAGCAACTATGGCTACACCTTC.

The chain combines TRBV12-3 or TRBV12-4 with TRBJ2-5; possibly TRBD2 for D (6 bases). V was cut by 6 bases and J by 4 bases, with 9 bases left in between. CDR3 length: 12 amino acids. CDR3 loop: CASSAEGETQYF. CDR3 coding DNA: TGTGCCAGCAGCGCGGAGGGAGAGACCCAGTACTTC.

A single count supports this clone. The gene calls are TRBV14 and TRBJ1-4, with D unclear. The CDR3 is 15 amino acids. CDR1 is SGHDN, CDR2 FVKESK, per germline. Trimming left V 0 bases short and J 2 bases short, with 7 bases between. The CDR3 sequence is CASSQDVRTNEKLFF. Written as DNA, the CDR3 is TGTGCCAGCAGCCAAGATGTACGGACTAATGAAAAACTGTTTTTT.

The chain couples TRBV10-3 to TRBJ1-5; maybe TRBD1 (6 bases). Germline CDR1 ENHRY, CDR2 SYGVKD. The CDR3 extends over 16 amino acids. Trimming cost V 5 bases and J 1 base, with 15 bases left between them. For the CDR3, the DNA is TGTGCCATCAGTAAACAGGGCCTGGGCAGCAATCAGCCCCAGCATTTT. Translating it yields CAISKQGLGSNQPQHF.

V is TRBV2 and J is TRBJ1-1; D gene unclear. CDR1 is SNHLY, CDR2 FYNNEI, per germline. The CDR3 length is 15 residues. The V gene lost 1 base and the J gene lost 1 base, with 10 bases spanning the gap. This CDR3 is CASSEGATSNTEAFF. In nucleotides, the CDR3 is TGTGCCAGCAGTGAAGGAGCCACTTCGAACACTGAAGCTTTCTTT.

The chain employs TRBV7-9 and TRBJ2-7, with TRBD2 matching 7 bases. The CDR3 contains 14 residues. Germline lookup yields CDR1 SEHNR and CDR2 FQNEAQ (reference sequence). The V gene end was trimmed by 5 bases and the J gene end by 1 base; junction bases not matched to a gene: 5. The CDR3 DNA follows: TGTGCCAGCAGCACCGGGGGGAGGTCCTACGAGCAGTACTTC. Translated: CASSTGGRSYEQYF.

This clone was counted a few times. In DNA form, the CDR3 reads TGTGCCAGTAGTATTGGGCCTGGAGCTTTCTTT. Its translation is CASSIGPGAFF. J is TRBJ1-1 and V is TRBV19; D gene unclear. Looked up from germline, CDR1 is LNHDA and CDR2 is SQIVND (reference sequence). Deletions cut 3 bases from V and 10 bases from J, with 9 bases between. This CDR3 has 11 residues.

The V and J genes are TRBV6-5 and TRBJ2-4, with D unclear. V was cut by 7 bases and J by 0 bases, with 10 bases left in between. CDR1 and CDR2 from the germline V gene are MNHEY and SVGAGI. The CDR3 length is 14 residues. CDR3 region: CASTLILAKNIQYF. The CDR3 DNA reads TGTGCCAGCACCCTAATTCTAGCCAAAAACATTCAGTACTTC.